Listed below are T cell receptor beta chains from one sample, sequenced in a study of T cell responses to AZD1222 COVID-19 vaccine. Repertoires were generated with immunoSEQ multiplex PCR, while TCRdb's copy carries only in-frame clones and drops some. This sample has tens of thousands of clones, with 87% found just once. Sequences were derived from peripheral blood, sampled 28 days after the second AZD1222 dose. Receptor source: an adult who received the AZD1222 COVID-19 vaccine. Both conserved end residues are part of each CDR3. The D gene is left open where the match is weak. Size is omitted from some rows. Given values are once, few, many or a class for expanded clones.

TRBJ2-1,.,.,TRBV28,CASKTDGLSYNEQFF,TGTGCCAGTAAGACTGACGGGCTCTCCTACAATGAGCAGTTCTTC
TRBJ1-2,.,TRBD1,TRBV5-4,CASSLQGAYGYTF,TGTGCCAGCAGCTTACAGGGGGCGTATGGCTACACCTTC
TRBJ1-3,.,.,TRBV11-3,CASSFGGSGNTIYF,TGTGCCAGCAGCTTTGGGGGGTCTGGAAACACCATATATTTT
TRBJ1-2,.,.,TRBV4-3,CASSLSGGRSYGYTF,TGCGCCAGCAGCCTTTCCGGGGGGCGCAGCTATGGCTACACCTTC
TRBJ1-2,few,.,TRBV5-8,CASSFGAGYGYTF,TGTGCCAGCAGCTTTGGGGCGGGTTATGGCTACACCTTC
TRBJ2-2,few,TRBD1,TRBV9,CASSPGTGDTGELFF,TGTGCCAGCAGCCCCGGGACAGGGGACACCGGGGAGCTGTTTTTT
TRBJ1-1,.,.,TRBV10-3,CAISPGVGGEAFF,TGTGCCATCAGCCCAGGGGTTGGGGGTGAAGCTTTCTTT
TRBJ2-7,.,TRBD1,TRBV28,CASSPPPGQGVVEQYF,TGTGCCAGCAGTCCCCCGCCGGGACAGGGGGTTGTGGAGCAGTACTTC
TRBJ1-2,once,.,TRBV29-1,CSVEDRGVGYGYTF,TGCAGCGTTGAAGATAGGGGGGTTGGCTATGGCTACACCTTC
TRBJ1-2,.,.,TRBV7-9,CASSLVQGWGYTF,TGTGCCAGCAGCTTAGTACAGGGATGGGGCTACACCTTC
TRBJ1-6,.,.,TRBV7-8,CASSLGGSYNSPLHF,TGTGCCAGCAGCTTGGGGGGGTCCTATAATTCACCCCTCCACTTT
TRBJ2-5,.,TRBD1,TRBV10-3,CAISGGTGGRETQYF,TGTGCCATCAGTGGCGGGACAGGGGGCCGGGAGACCCAGTACTTC
TRBJ1-4,.,.,TRBV6-5,CASSYSGGRHEKLFF,TGTGCCAGCAGTTACTCGGGGGGTAGGCATGAAAAACTGTTTTTT
TRBJ1-2,once,.,TRBV9,CASSVVGGTYGYTF,TGTGCCAGCAGCGTAGTTGGGGGGACCTATGGCTACACCTTC
TRBJ1-1,.,.,TRBV9,CASPRAKNTEAFF,TGTGCCAGCCCCCGGGCCAAGAACACTGAAGCTTTCTTT
TRBJ2-2,.,.,TRBV5-5,CASSLPGELFF,TGTGCCAGCAGCTTGCCCGGGGAGCTGTTTTTT
TRBJ1-2,.,.,TRBV28,CASSLRGYGYTF,TGTGCCAGCAGCTTAAGGGGCTATGGCTACACCTTC
TRBJ2-2,.,.,TRBV18,CASSPTQENTGELFF,TGTGCCAGCTCACCGACCCAGGAGAACACCGGGGAGCTGTTTTTT
TRBJ2-1,.,TRBD2,TRBV10-3,CAINTQERGVSYNEQFF,TGTGCCATCAACACCCAAGAGCGGGGAGTCTCCTACAATGAGCAGTTCTTC
TRBJ1-1,.,TRBD1,TRBV19,CATGGQVYTEAFF,TGTGCCACAGGGGGACAAGTATACACTGAAGCTTTCTTT
TRBJ2-5,.,.,TRBV27,CASSRRVTQETQYF,TGTGCCAGCAGTAGAAGAGTGACCCAAGAGACCCAGTACTTC
TRBJ2-3,.,TRBD2,TRBV6-5,CASSYLGTIGTDTQYF,TGTGCCAGCAGTTACTTGGGGACTATAGGCACAGATACGCAGTATTTT
TRBJ2-5,few,.,TRBV5-8,CASSYTGTRETQYF,TGTGCCAGCAGCTATACCGGGACGAGGGAGACCCAGTACTTC
TRBJ2-2,.,.,TRBV19,CASSIVEGASTGELFF,TGTGCCAGTAGTATAGTGGAGGGAGCGAGCACCGGGGAGCTGTTTTTT
TRBJ2-2,.,TRBD2,TRBV7-2,CASSLLAGVNTGELFF,TGTGCCAGCAGCCTACTAGCGGGGGTCAACACCGGGGAGCTGTTTTTT
TRBJ1-1,.,TRBD1,TRBV5-4,CASSVDRSGTEAFF,TGTGCCAGCAGCGTGGACAGGTCGGGGACTGAAGCTTTCTTT
TRBJ1-6,.,TRBD1,TRBV6-5,CASSYSTNDRVSPLHF,TGTGCCAGCAGTTACTCGACAAACGACAGGGTTTCACCCCTCCACTTT
TRBJ2-1,.,TRBD2,TRBV11-3,CASSPRLAGGNEQFF,TGTGCCAGCAGCCCGAGACTAGCGGGGGGAAATGAGCAGTTCTTC
TRBJ2-3,.,TRBD1,TRBV10-3,CAIRSGQGNTQYF,TGTGCCATCAGGTCAGGACAGGGCAATACGCAGTATTTT
TRBJ2-1,.,.,TRBV12-3/TRBV12-4,CASSGGGYNEQFF,TGTGCCAGCAGTGGGGGTGGGTACAATGAGCAGTTCTTC
TRBJ2-5,.,.,TRBV7-8,CASSSNSGFQETQYF,TGTGCCAGCAGCTCCAACAGTGGTTTTCAAGAGACCCAGTACTTC
TRBJ1-4,.,.,TRBV6-1,CASSEALRNRGNEKLFF,TGTGCCAGCAGTGAAGCGTTAAGGAACCGTGGTAATGAAAAACTGTTTTTT
TRBJ2-2,.,.,TRBV2,CASRGPGELFF,TGTGCCAGCAGGGGCCCCGGGGAGCTGTTTTTT
TRBJ1-2,.,.,TRBV19,CASSMAAGNNYGYTF,TGTGCCAGTAGTATGGCGGCGGGAAATAACTATGGCTACACCTTC
TRBJ1-2,.,.,TRBV2,CASSDRGPVRGYTF,TGTGCCAGCAGTGACCGGGGGCCCGTCCGAGGCTACACCTTC
TRBJ2-7,few,.,TRBV7-9,CASSPIQEGSYEQYF,TGTGCCAGCAGCCCTATACAGGAGGGCTCCTACGAGCAGTACTTC
TRBJ1-1,.,.,TRBV14,CASSRTRWVAFF,TGTGCCAGCAGCCGGACGAGGTGGGTAGCTTTCTTT
TRBJ2-7,.,.,TRBV19,CASSPLGEAPYEQYF,TGTGCCAGTAGCCCCCTTGGGGAGGCTCCCTACGAGCAGTACTTC
TRBJ2-3,once,.,TRBV29-1,CSVADGADTQYF,TGCAGCGTTGCGGATGGGGCAGATACGCAGTATTTT
TRBJ1-2,.,TRBD1,TRBV5-1,CASSLGGGQGNYGYTF,TGCGCCAGCAGCTTGGGCGGCGGACAGGGGAACTATGGCTACACCTTC
TRBJ1-6,.,TRBD1,TRBV19,CASSFGTGGESPLHF,TGTGCCAGTAGCTTTGGGACAGGGGGCGAATCACCCCTCCACTTT
TRBJ2-7,.,.,TRBV7-2,CASSVRETREQYF,TGTGCCAGCAGCGTCCGGGAAACTCGCGAGCAGTACTTC
TRBJ1-6,.,.,TRBV7-3,CASSLGNQHSPLHF,TGTGCCAGCAGCTTGGGCAACCAGCACTCACCCCTCCACTTT
TRBJ2-2,.,TRBD1,TRBV7-2,CASSWGTATGELFF,TGTGCCAGCAGCTGGGGGACAGCTACCGGGGAGCTGTTTTTT
TRBJ1-2,.,.,TRBV6-5,CASQTGGSSNGYTF,TGTGCCAGCCAGACGGGAGGCAGCTCTAATGGCTACACCTTC
TRBJ2-2,.,.,TRBV7-7,CASSLAVGAGELFF,TGTGCTAGCAGCTTAGCGGTGGGAGCCGGGGAGCTGTTTTTT
TRBJ2-3,.,.,TRBV9,CASTPHGGTDTQYF,TGTGCCAGCACGCCCCACGGGGGCACAGATACGCAGTATTTT
TRBJ2-6,.,TRBD1,TRBV5-5,CASSRQGAKISGANVLTF,TGTGCCAGCAGTAGACAGGGGGCGAAGATCTCTGGGGCCAACGTCCTGACTTTC
TRBJ2-7,.,TRBD2,TRBV11-1,CASSPGGASGIYEQYF,TGTGCCAGCAGCCCAGGAGGGGCTAGCGGGATCTACGAGCAGTACTTC
TRBJ1-6,once,.,TRBV9,CASSVGNSPLHF,TGTGCCAGCAGCGTCGGGAATTCACCCCTCCACTTT
TRBJ2-3,.,.,TRBV9,CASSPGTFLFTDTQYF,TGTGCCAGCAGCCCCGGGACTTTTCTTTTCACAGATACGCAGTATTTT
TRBJ2-7,.,TRBD1,TRBV5-6,CASSSGQASPYEQYF,TGTGCCAGCAGCTCCGGACAGGCCAGCCCCTACGAGCAGTACTTC
TRBJ2-3,.,TRBD2,TRBV2,CASPSGGADTQYF,TGTGCCAGCCCTAGCGGGGGGGCAGATACGCAGTATTTT
TRBJ1-6,.,.,TRBV4-1,CASSQPSGNSPLHF,TGCGCCAGCAGCCAACCGTCGGGAAATTCACCCCTCCACTTT
TRBJ2-7,.,TRBD1,TRBV9,CASAKGGQDIYEQYF,TGTGCCAGCGCCAAAGGGGGACAGGACATCTACGAGCAGTACTTC